The clone carrying this TCR beta chain was recorded a few times. Its antigen remains unidentified. These data are taken from a study of cytomegalovirus exposure and HLA in healthy donors. Amplification used 60 Vbeta primers and 13 Jbeta primers. Assay: immunoSEQ multiplex PCR; the TCRdb copy retains only in-frame clones and omits some. The table records 100,000 to 150,000 clones, 17% of them present only once. Trimming cost V 5 bases and J 3 bases; bases outside gene matches: 9. Germline V CDR1 and CDR2: MGHRA, YSYEKL. The CDR3 loop spans 16 amino acids. General study points: Solely CMV serostatus was available to characterize immune exposure.

The chain joins TRBV4-1 to TRBJ2-7; TRBD2 aligns across 11 bases. The TCR sequence derives from a female donor in good health and CMV-seropositive. Input material: PBMCs. The CDR3 spells CASSTTLAGGLYEQYF. The CDR3 region has the DNA TGCGCCAGCAGCACAACCCTAGCGGGGGGTCTCTACGAGCAGTACTTC.